This T cell receptor (beta chain) derives from a study of T cells in Graves' hyperthyroidism and ophthalmopathy (dated by TCRdb to about 2019). For the study in its entirety: A discovery cohort of roughly 96 patients, about 40 with Graves' ophthalmopathy and 55 to 65 with stable Graves' hyperthyroidism, was used to find distinguishing TCR V-J signatures. In roughly six Graves' hyperthyroidism patients, the study also compared T-cell repertoires from thyroid tissue with T-cell repertoires from blood. The 100 or so discovery patients were divided at random into training and test sets in a 7:3 ratio. Prospective prediction of ophthalmopathy was tested in an independent validation cohort of fewer than 20 hyperthyroidism patients and some 17 patients who later progressed to ophthalmopathy. The paper reports TCR Vbeta CDR3 sequencing of some 140 peripheral blood samples: 40 or so ophthalmopathy, over 70 hyperthyroidism and approximately 17 progressor patients. Following sampling, methimazole starting at 30 mg daily was given to hyperthyroidism patients, and high-dose intravenous methylprednisolone was given to ophthalmopathy patients.

Any patient with an uncontrolled infection, another autoimmune disease, pregnancy or lactation was excluded. Clinical symptoms, serum thyroxine and TRAb, thyroid ultrasound, and orbital computed tomography formed the basis for the diagnoses. Total RNA was extracted using Trizol reagent, and RNA quality was assessed on an Agilent 2100 Bioanalyzer. The germline V gene supplies CDR1 SNHLY and CDR2 FYNNEI. Germline trimming: 5 bases from V, 6 bases from J; junction bases outside gene matches: 5. Taken from cysteine to phenylalanine, the CDR3 has 13 residues. Only CDR3 DNA remains: 39 bases, in frame from the first base. With regard to this clonotype: Its antigen is not yet known. Base qualities are missing; no much larger clone stands one base away.

The research as a whole found: A model built on a 13 V-J signature distinguished ophthalmopathy from stable hyperthyroidism, reaching 87.88% sensitivity and about 81% specificity in cross-validation and 80%/75% in testing. During validation, the model predicted progression to ophthalmopathy a median of approximately 6.5 months ahead of onset, with around 70% sensitivity and around 72% specificity. No statistical method was used to set the sample size in advance, and investigators knew the group allocation. Most expanded thyroid clonotypes (frequency above 0.001) were also found in blood, which suggests that blood repertoires may mirror thyroid immune responses.

TCR beta CDR3 regions were amplified from RNA transcripts. For the first round of RT-PCR on the TCR CDR3, the HTBI primer set was used together with the Qiagen OneStep RT-PCR kit. Libraries were constructed in a second round of multiplex PCR, after which size selection and purification were performed. Sequencing of the libraries was done on an Illumina HiSeq2000 using paired-end 100 bp reads. From the authors' description of their analysis: SOAPnuke was used to process the raw data, throwing out any read that contained adapters or uncalled bases, had a mean Phred below 15, or lacked an exact constant-primer or identifier match. COPE v1.2.5 was used to merge high-quality paired reads, and clonotypes were defined as unique nucleotide sequences. Clonotypes were aligned to IMGT TRBV, TRBD and TRBJ reference segments using MiTCR v1.1. The analysis was restricted to V-J combinations with a frequency above 0.0001, which together covered roughly 99% of the repertoires. The TCS score was defined as the ratio of F50 (clonal expansion) to E x V (chaos), calculated using BLOSUM62-based TCRdist between CDR3 peptides within each V-J. Welch's t-statistics and random forest reduced roughly 500 V-J features to roughly 13, which were used in a naive Bayes classifier (R e1071). The similarity between thyroid and blood repertoires was quantified using the Morisita-Horn index. TCRdb itself trimmed the public reads at Q25 with fastp, ran MiXCR and retained productive beta chains. When rows share a CDR3 protein, they turn into one entry using the most common DNA and genes. TCRdb assigned the V and J calls; the authors' analysis was not used. For this sample the table gives more than 550,000 distinct CDR3 sequences, of which about 45% were detected only once. 6.5% to 9% of the sample rests with the top ten.

The sample comprised peripheral blood or thyroid tissue (not recorded which). In this chain, TRBV2 is recombined with TRBJ2-7; a stretch of 9 junction bases matches TRBD2. The receptor's source is an adult man with Graves' disease, either hyperthyroidism or ophthalmopathy (not recorded which). The nucleotide sequence is TGTGCCAGCAGTCCTCCGACTAGCGGCGAGCAGTACTTC. Its product reads: CASSPPTSGEQYF. The CDR3 plus the reference TRBV2 and TRBJ2-7 genes for the other parts give the full variable domain: EPEVTQTPSHQVTQMGQEVILRCVPISNHLYFYWYRQILGQKVEFLVSFYNNEISEKSEIFDDQFSVERPDGSNFTLKIRSTKLEDSAMYFCASSPPTSGEQYFGPGTRLTVT.